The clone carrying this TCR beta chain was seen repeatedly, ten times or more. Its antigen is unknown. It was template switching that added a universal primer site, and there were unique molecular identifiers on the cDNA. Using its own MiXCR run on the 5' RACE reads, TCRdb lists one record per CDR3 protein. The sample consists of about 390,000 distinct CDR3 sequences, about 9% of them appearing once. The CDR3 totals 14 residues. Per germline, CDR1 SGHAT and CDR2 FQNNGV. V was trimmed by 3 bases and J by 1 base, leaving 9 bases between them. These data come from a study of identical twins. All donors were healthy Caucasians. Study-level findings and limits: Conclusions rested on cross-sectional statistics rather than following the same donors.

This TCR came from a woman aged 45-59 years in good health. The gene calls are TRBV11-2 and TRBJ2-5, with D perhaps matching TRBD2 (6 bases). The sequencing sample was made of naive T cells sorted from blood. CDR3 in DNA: TGTGCCAGCAGCTTCGGTAGCGGCCAAGAGACCCAGTACTTC. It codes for CASSFGSGQETQYF.